Presented here are 9 T cell receptor beta chains from one specimen sequenced in a study of regulatory T cells in long-lasting Graves disease. Both iRepertoire HTBI primers and Arm-PCR of CDR3 regions were used to build the TCR beta libraries. MiXCR, applied by TCRdb to the multiplex PCR reads, yields one record per CDR3 protein. The sample contains 530,000 or so distinct CDR3 sequences, 16% of which appear only once. As to time point: newly diagnosed GD, antithyroid drugs for less than 3 months. Preparation of the TCR library used RNA extracted from PBMCs. These same records also appear under a second study, on T cells in Graves' hyperthyroidism and ophthalmopathy.

The specimen was peripheral blood mononuclear cells (PBMCs), collected at new diagnosis, from a patient treated with antithyroid drugs. The source of these receptors is a man between 18 and 29 years old with Graves disease.

This clonotype was seen a handful of times. This chain connects TRBV6-2 or TRBV6-3 to TRBJ2-5; D ambiguous. Germline V lookup: CDR1 MNHEY, CDR2 SVGEGT. V lost 5 bases to trimming and J lost 1 base, with 20 bases between them. The CDR3 contains 17 residues. The DNA of the CDR3 is TGTGCCAGCAGTGAAGGCCCGATGGTTTGGACCCAAGAGACCCAGTACTTC. It translates to CASSEGPMVWTQETQYF.

This clonotype was seen repeatedly, ten times or more. V gene TRBV5-1 combines with J gene TRBJ2-7; D is perhaps TRBD2 (7 bases). This CDR3 contains 15 residues. The germline CDR1 and CDR2 sequences are SGHRS and YFSETQ. Trimming took off 3 bases at V and 3 bases at J, with 16 bases between the two ends. The CDR3 region is CASSSQGGGHYEQYF. CDR3 bases: TGCGCCAGCAGCTCGCAAGGGGGGGGACACTACGAGCAGTACTTC.

Of note for this clonotype: This may be a read error: a much more frequent sequence differs by one nucleotide. The chain is built from TRBV29-1 and TRBJ2-1; D might be TRBD2 (5 bases). Trimming took 5 bases from V and 3 from J, leaving 8 bases between them. This CDR3 region has 12 residues. CDR1 and CDR2 (germline): SQVTM, ANQGSEA. Here the CDR3 DNA reads TGCAGCGTTACAGCGGACTACAATGAGCAGTTCTTC. Protein sequence: CSVTADYNEQFF.

In this sample, this clonotype turned up many times. J is TRBJ1-1 and V is TRBV6-2 or TRBV6-3, with D maybe TRBD1 (6 bases). The V gene lost 8 bases and the J gene lost 4 bases, with 20 bases spanning the gap. This CDR3 has 15 residues. From germline, CDR1 is MNHEY and CDR2 SVGEGT. CDR3 sequence reads: CASALGSQGRTEAFF. The CDR3 nucleotides read TGTGCCAGCGCCCTGGGATCACAGGGACGCACTGAAGCTTTCTTT.

In this sample, this clonotype turned up many times. V is TRBV6-5 and J is TRBJ2-2; TRBD2 is a possible D gene (5 bases). Germline CDR1 MNHEY, CDR2 SVGAGI. The germline V and J ends were trimmed by 2 bases and 6 bases, with 7 bases remaining between them. This CDR3 is built from 13 residues. CDR3 region: CASSYIGAGELFF. The CDR3 DNA sequence: TGTGCCAGCAGTTACATCGGGGCCGGGGAGCTGTTTTTT.

In its sample, this clonotype was seen a few times. The V call is TRBV20-1, the J call TRBJ1-5; no clear D gene. The length of the CDR3 is 12 residues. V was pared by 0 bases and J by 5 bases, with 5 bases between. Germline CDR1 is DFQATT and CDR2 is SNEGSKA (reference sequence). CDR3 sequence: CSARDRDQPQHF. The CDR3 DNA is TGCAGTGCTAGAGATCGCGATCAGCCCCAGCATTTT.

This clonotype was detected many times. The V and J genes are TRBV27 and TRBJ2-2; 8 bases are shared with TRBD2. CDR3 length: 17 residues. Germline values: CDR1 MNHEY, CDR2 SMNVEV (reference sequence). Trimming at V came to 8 bases and at J to 4 bases, leaving 15 bases not matched to a gene. The CDR3 loop is CASCIPSAGGPTGELFF. The CDR3 DNA is TGTGCCAGCTGTATCCCCTCGGCGGGAGGCCCCACCGGGGAGCTGTTTTTT.

This clonotype was seen a few times. This chain joins TRBV4-2 and TRBJ1-2; 8 bases align to TRBD1. The CDR3 contains 15 residues. Germline V CDR1 and CDR2: LGHNA, YNFKEQ. The V and J ends lost 1 base and 3 bases, in that order; junction bases with no gene match: 4. CDR3 residues: CASSQGAGGDYGYTF. As DNA, the CDR3 is TGTGCCAGCAGCCAAGGGGCAGGGGGCGACTATGGCTACACCTTC.

This clonotype has a count of ten or more. The genes are TRBV2 and TRBJ2-2; D uncertain. V was clipped by 6 bases and J by 4 bases, with 3 bases between them. Germline V gene data show CDR1 as SNHLY and CDR2 as FYNNEI. The CDR3 totals 11 residues. The CDR3 DNA sequence: TGTGCCAGCAGGTCCACCGGGGAGCTGTTTTTT. It yields the protein CASRSTGELFF.